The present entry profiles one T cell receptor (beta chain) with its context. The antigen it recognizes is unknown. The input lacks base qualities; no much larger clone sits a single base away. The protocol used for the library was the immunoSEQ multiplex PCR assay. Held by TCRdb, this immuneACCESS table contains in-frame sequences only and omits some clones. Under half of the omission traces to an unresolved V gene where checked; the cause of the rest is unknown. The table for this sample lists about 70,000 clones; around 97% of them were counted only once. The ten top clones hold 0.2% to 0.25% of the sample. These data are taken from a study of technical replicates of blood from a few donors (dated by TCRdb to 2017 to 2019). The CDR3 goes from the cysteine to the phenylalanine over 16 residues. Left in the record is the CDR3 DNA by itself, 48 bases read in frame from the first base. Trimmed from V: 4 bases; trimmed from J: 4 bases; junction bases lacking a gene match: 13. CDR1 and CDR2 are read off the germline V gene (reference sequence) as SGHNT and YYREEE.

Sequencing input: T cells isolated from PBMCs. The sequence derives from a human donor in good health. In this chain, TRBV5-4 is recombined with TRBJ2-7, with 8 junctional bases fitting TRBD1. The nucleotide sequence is TGTGCCAGCAGCCTTACGGTACGGACAGGGCGATACGAGCAGTACTTC. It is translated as CASSLTVRTGRYEQYF.